This T cell receptor beta chain was captured by sequencing in a study of OX40 agonist ivuxolimab in advanced cancers. About the study as a whole: Ivuxolimab was a fully human IgG2 agonistic monoclonal antibody targeting the costimulatory receptor OX40 (CD134). Intravenous ivuxolimab was administered to patients every 2 weeks at six dose levels: 0.01, 0.1, 0.3, 1.5, 3 and 10 mg/kg. Of the roughly 52 dose-escalation patients, hepatocellular carcinoma was present in approximately 20, melanoma in approximately 15, renal cell carcinoma in 9 and head and neck cancer in 9. In the dose-escalation cohort, more than 75% of patients were male, and the mean age was approximately 60 years, with a range of about 20 to 79. Patients were allowed to have had prior anti-PD-1, anti-PD-L1 or anti-CTLA-4 therapy, and approximately 40% of the dose-escalation patients had previously received checkpoint inhibitors. Partial responses occurred in three dose-escalation patients, of whom one had hepatocellular carcinoma and two had cutaneous melanoma. Peripheral TCRbeta sequencing aimed to test whether ivuxolimab altered TCR sequence diversity and caused clonal T-cell expansion. The paper reports the monotherapy dose-escalation portion (N of about 47 patients) of the phase I ivuxolimab trial.

Genomic DNA was isolated from the sorted cells so that the TCRbeta CDR3 region could be sequenced. TCRbeta CDR3 regions were sequenced using the immunoSEQ Assay. The clones in this table, taken by TCRdb from immuneACCESS, are in-frame only. Not every clone is retained; where verified, under half of the shortfall comes from an unresolved V gene, and the cause of the rest is unknown. Present in this sample are 90,000 to 120,000 clones, 90% of which were seen just once. The ten largest clones represent 0.31% of the sample. With regard to this clone: Its binding antigen is unknown. Per-base quality was not reported, and no clone a single base away is much larger than it.

What the research found in general, with its limitations: At doses of 0.1 to 3.0 mg/kg, clonal expansion of both CD4+ and CD8+ T cells in blood was seen between baseline and week 6. Low levels of normalized T-cell clonal expansion were also seen in some patients who did not respond. In partial responders in the 0.1-3.0 mg/kg groups, normalized peripheral clonal expansion was found to be among the lowest, especially among CD8+ T cells. Which antigens the clonally expanded peripheral T cells were specific for was not determined. After ivuxolimab, more expanded clones were found on average in CD8+ T cells than in CD4+ T cells.

Patients with autoimmune disease history or receiving systemic immunosuppression were excluded from the trial. Peripheral blood for TCR sequencing was collected from all dose cohorts at baseline, on cycle 4 day 1, and on cycle 7 day 1. Samples were obtained from an open-label, multicenter, first-in-human phase I dose-escalation trial of ivuxolimab. Adults with locally advanced or metastatic melanoma, renal cell, hepatocellular, or head and neck squamous cell carcinoma were enrolled in the trial. Before TCR sequencing, CD4+ and CD8+ T cells were separately sorted from peripheral blood. This receptor was obtained from an adult with an advanced solid tumor such as melanoma, head and neck, liver or kidney cancer. The material was CD4+ or CD8+ T cells sorted from blood, obtained in a trial of the OX40 agonist ivuxolimab.

CDR3 loop: CASSQGGGMGQETQYF. The DNA is TGCGCCAGCAGCCAAGGGGGGGGGATGGGCCAAGAGACCCAGTACTTC. The chain is assembled from TRBV4-1 and TRBJ2-5, with 7 central nucleotides matching TRBD2. Counted from cysteine to phenylalanine, this CDR3 has 16 amino acids. Just CDR3 DNA is preserved here, 48 bases in frame from base 1. V loses 1 base at its end and J loses 1 base; junction bases beyond the gene matches: 6. CDR1 and CDR2, looked up from the germline V gene, are MGHRA and YSYEKL.